This T cell receptor beta chain was recorded in a study of identical twins. TCRdb independently ran MiXCR on the 5' RACE reads; one entry per CDR3 protein. The sample includes hundreds of thousands of distinct CDR3 sequences, 8.6% seen only once; the top ten take approximately 0.89%. This clonotype was seen more than once but under ten times. Antigen unknown. The study's findings and limits: Weaker excess twin sharing was seen among beta out-of-frame sequences.

The same sample was also used in a study of yellow fever vaccine responses in identical twins.

This TCR was sampled from a young woman in good health. The sequencing input was PBMCs.

The CDR3 coding sequence is TGTGCCAGCAGCCGCGCCACAGGGTTGTACACCGGGGAGCTGTTTTTT. Amino acid sequence: CASSRATGLYTGELFF. J is TRBJ2-2 and V is TRBV3-1; TRBD1 might be the D (6 bases). Germline lookup yields CDR1 LGHDT and CDR2 YNNKEL (reference sequence). V was cut by 4 bases and J by 3 bases, with 15 bases left in between. This CDR3 spans 16 amino acids.